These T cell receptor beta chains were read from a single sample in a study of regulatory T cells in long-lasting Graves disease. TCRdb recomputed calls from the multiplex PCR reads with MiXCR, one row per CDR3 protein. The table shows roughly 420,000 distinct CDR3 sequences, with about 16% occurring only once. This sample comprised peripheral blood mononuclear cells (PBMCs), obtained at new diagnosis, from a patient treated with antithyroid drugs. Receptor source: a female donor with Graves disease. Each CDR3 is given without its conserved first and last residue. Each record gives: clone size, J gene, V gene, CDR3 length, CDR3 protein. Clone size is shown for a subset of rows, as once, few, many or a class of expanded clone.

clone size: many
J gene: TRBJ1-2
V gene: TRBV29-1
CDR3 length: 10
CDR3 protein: SVGKGNYGYT

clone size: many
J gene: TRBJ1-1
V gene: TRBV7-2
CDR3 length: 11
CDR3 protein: ASSFLRGTEAF

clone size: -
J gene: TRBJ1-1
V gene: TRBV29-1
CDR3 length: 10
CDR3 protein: SVGTGNTEAF

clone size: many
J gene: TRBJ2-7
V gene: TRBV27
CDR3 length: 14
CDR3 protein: ASGGPSGSLRGEQY

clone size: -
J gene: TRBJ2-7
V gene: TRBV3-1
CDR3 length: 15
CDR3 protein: ASSPSLGLAFSYEQY

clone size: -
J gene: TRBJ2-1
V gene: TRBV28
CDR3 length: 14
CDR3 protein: ASSSGLAGVDNEQF

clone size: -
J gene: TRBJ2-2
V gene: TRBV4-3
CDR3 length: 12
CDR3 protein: ASSFWEDTGELF

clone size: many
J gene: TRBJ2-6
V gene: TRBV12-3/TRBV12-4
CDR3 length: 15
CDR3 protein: ASSFLLQVSGANVLT

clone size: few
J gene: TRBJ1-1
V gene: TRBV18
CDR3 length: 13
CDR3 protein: ASSPNPGRFTEAF

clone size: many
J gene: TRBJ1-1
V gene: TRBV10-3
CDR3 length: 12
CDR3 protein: AISGDILNTEAF

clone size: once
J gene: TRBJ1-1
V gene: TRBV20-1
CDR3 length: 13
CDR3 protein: SARPPGQMSTEAF

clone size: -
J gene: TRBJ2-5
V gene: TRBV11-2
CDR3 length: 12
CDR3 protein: ASSSTPAAGTQY

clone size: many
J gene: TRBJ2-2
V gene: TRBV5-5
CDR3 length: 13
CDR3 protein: ASSPPGAYTGELF

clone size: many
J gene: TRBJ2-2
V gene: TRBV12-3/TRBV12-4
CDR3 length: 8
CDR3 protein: ATLHGELF

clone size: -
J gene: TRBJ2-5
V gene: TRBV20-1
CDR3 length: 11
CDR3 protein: SAKTGGVETQY

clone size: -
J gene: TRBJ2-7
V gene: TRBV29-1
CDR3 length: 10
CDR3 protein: SVEWGGNEQY

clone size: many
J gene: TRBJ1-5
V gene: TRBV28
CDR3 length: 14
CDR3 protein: ASTAFTGNPNQPQH

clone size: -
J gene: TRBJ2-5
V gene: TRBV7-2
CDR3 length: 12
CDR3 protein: ASSWGQLQETQY

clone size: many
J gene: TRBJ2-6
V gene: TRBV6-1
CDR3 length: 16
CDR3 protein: ASRAFPDNLSGANVLT

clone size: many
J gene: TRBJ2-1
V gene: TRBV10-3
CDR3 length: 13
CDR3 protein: AITNSRVAGGEQF

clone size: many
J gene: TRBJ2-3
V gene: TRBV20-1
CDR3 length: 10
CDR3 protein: SARDIGATQY

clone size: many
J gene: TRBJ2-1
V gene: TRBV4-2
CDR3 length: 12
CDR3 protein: ASSHRGLASEQF

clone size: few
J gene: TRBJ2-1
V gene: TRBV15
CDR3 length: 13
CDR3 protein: ATSRDGTSGKKRF

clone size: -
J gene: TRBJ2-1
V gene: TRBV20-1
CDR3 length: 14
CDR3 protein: SARGKRGLAWNEQF

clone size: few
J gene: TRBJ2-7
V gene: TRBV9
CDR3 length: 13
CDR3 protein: ASSIDGTSLREQY

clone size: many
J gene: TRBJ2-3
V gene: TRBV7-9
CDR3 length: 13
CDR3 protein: ASSQTSGGTDTQY

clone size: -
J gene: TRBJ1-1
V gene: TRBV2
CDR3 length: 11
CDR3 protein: ASSEASGTEAF

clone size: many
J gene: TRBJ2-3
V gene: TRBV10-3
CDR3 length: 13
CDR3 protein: AISPQGGSTDTQY

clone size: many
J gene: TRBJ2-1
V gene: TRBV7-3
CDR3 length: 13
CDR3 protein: ASSQSGASYNEQF

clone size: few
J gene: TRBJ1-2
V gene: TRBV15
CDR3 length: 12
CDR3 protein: ATTWDRGGYGYT

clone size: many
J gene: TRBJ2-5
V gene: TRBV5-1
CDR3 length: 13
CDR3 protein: ASSSWEAAGETQY

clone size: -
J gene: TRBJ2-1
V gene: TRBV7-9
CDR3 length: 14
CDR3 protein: ASSPTSGPYYNEQF

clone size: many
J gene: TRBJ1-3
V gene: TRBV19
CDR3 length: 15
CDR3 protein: ASSPSPRDQGGNTIY

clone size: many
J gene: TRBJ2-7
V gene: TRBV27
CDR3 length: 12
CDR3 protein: ASSSQRVTNEQY

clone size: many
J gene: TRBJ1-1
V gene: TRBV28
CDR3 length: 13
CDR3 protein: ASSLQGQGNTEAF

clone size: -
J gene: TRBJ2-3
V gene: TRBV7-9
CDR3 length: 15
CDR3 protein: ASPAEGLADSTDTQY

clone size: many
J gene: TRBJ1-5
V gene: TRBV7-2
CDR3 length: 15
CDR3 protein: ASSVSGQGDSNQPQH

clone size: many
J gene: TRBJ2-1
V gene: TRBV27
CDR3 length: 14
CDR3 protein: ASSPLGTGTYNEQF

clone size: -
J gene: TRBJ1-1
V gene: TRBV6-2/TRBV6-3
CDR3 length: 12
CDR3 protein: ASTAGLSGTEAF

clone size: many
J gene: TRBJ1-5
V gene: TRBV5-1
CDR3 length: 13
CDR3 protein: ASSLSGQGDQPQH

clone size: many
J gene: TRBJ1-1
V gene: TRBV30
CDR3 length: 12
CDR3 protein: AWKPGQVGTEAF

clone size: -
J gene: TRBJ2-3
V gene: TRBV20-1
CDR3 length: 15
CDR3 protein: SARAANTHSSTDTQY

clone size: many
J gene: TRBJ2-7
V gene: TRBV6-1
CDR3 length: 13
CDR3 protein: ASSRELAGDYEQY

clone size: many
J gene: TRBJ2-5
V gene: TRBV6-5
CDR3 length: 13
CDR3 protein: ASSYDTGGGETQY

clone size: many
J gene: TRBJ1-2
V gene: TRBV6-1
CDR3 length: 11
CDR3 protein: ASRDRDRYGYT

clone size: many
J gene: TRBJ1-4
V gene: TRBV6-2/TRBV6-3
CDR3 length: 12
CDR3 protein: ASAGRGTNEKLF

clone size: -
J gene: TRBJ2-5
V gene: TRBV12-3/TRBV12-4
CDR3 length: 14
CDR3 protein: ASSPIGTGGPETQY

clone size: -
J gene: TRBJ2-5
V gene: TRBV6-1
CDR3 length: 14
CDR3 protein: ASSGGAGTGAETQY

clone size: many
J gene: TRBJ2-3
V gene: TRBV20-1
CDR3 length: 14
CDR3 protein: SARKPLAGDTDTQY

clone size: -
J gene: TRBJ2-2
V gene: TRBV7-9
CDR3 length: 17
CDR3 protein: ASSLPRTSGRAGTGELF

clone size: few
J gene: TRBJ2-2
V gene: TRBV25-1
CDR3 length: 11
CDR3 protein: ASSEWEAGELF

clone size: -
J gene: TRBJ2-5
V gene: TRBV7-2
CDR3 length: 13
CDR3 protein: ASSPSGGPQETQY

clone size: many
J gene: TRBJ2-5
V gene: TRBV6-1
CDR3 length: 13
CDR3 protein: ASTTEAAGLETQY

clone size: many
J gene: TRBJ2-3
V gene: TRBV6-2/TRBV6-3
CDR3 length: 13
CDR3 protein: ASTPLAGGRDTQY

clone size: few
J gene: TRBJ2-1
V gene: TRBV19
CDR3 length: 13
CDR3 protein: ASTLDRSSYNEQF

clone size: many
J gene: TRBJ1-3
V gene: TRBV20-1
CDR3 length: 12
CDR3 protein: SAADSHSGNTIY

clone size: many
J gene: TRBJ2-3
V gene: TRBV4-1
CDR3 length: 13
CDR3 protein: ASSQIAGRKDTQY

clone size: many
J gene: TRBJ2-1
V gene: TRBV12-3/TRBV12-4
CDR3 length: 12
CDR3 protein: ASHPGSSYNEQF

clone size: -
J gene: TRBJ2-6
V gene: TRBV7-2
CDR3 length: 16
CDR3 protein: ASSKTGGFFGGANVLT

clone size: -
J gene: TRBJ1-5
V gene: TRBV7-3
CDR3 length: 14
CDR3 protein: ASSLHEGAHNQPQH